These 25 T cell receptor beta chains share one sample of origin, sequenced in a study of glioma-infiltrating T cells after dendritic cell vaccination (dated by TCRdb to 2016 to 2017). The library was prepared using the immunoSEQ multiplex PCR assay. Drawn from immuneACCESS, this table holds only the in-frame rearrangements with V and J called that TCRdb kept. Clones are partly lost; checked studies trace under half to an unresolved V gene and leave the rest unexplained. This sample gives around 90,000 clones in total; around three quarters of them show up just once. Jointly, the top ten make up around 6% of the sample. The source material was blood, sampled before dendritic cell vaccination. The receptors come from a human donor with glioblastoma.

The J gene is TRBJ2-1, the V gene TRBV11-1; D perhaps matches TRBD2 (6 bases). Per germline, CDR1 SGHAT and CDR2 FQDESV (reference sequence). V lost 1 base and J 0 bases, leaving 7 bases between the germline ends. The CDR3 spans 15 residues. The CDR3 sequence: CASSLVGSSYNEQFF. The CDR3 bases are TGTGCCAGCAGCTTAGTCGGGAGCTCCTACAATGAGCAGTTCTTC. Using reference TRBV11-1 and TRBJ2-1 for the parts outside the CDR3, the full variable domain is EAEVAQSPRYKITEKSQAVAFWCDPISGHATLYWYRQILGQGPELLVQFQDESVVDDSQLPKDRFSAERLKGVDSTLKIQPAELGDSAMYLCASSLVGSSYNEQFFGPGTRLTVL.

The rearrangement links TRBV9 to TRBJ1-1; D possibly corresponds to TRBD1 (6 bases). The length of the CDR3 is 15 residues. Trimming took off 4 bases at V and 0 bases at J, with 13 bases between the two ends. CDR1 SGDLS and CDR2 YYNGEE come from the germline V gene. CDR3 protein: CASSPRRGMNTEAFF. The CDR3 region has the DNA TGTGCCAGCAGCCCACGAAGGGGGATGAACACTGAAGCTTTCTTT.

V and J are TRBV5-4 and TRBJ1-5; weak D call: TRBD1 (6 bases). The CDR3 loop spans 15 amino acids. The V and J ends lost 0 bases and 5 bases respectively, with 12 bases between them. The germline CDR1 and CDR2 sequences are SGHNT and YYREEE (reference sequence). As DNA, the CDR3 is TGTGCCAGCAGCTTGGGGCAGGGGACGGATCAGCCCCAGCATTTT. Translation: CASSLGQGTDQPQHF. The variable domain in full, completed from reference TRBV5-4 and TRBJ1-5, reads ETGVTQSPTHLIKTRGQQVTLRCSSQSGHNTVSWYQQALGQGPQFIFQYYREEENGRGNFPPRFSGLQFPNYSSELNVNALELDDSALYLCASSLGQGTDQPQHFGDGTRLSIL.

The chain is built from TRBV29-1 and TRBJ1-1; TRBD1 might be the D (5 bases). Trimming took off 2 bases at V and 1 base at J, with 14 bases between the two ends. Germline CDR1 and CDR2: SQVTM and ANQGSEA. The CDR3 covers 15 residues. The CDR3 loop reads CSVENPLRGNTEAFF. The CDR3 nucleotides read TGCAGCGTTGAAAATCCGCTAAGGGGGAACACTGAAGCTTTCTTT.

The V and J genes are TRBV15 and TRBJ1-1; 8 nucleotides align to TRBD1. This CDR3 spans 15 amino acids. V dropped 0 bases and J dropped 5; count of bases not matched to a gene: 5. Germline V gene data show CDR1 as LNHNV and CDR2 as YYDKDF (reference sequence). CDR3 sequence: CATSREGDRGTEAFF. CDR3 in DNA: TGTGCCACCAGCAGAGAAGGTGACAGGGGAACTGAAGCTTTCTTT.

The sample holds a few counts of this clone. The V gene is TRBV6-1, the J gene TRBJ1-1; the D gene is possibly TRBD1 (5 bases). Trimming took off 6 bases at V and 6 bases at J, with 20 bases between the two ends. This CDR3 contains 15 residues. CDR1 and CDR2 from the germline V gene are MNHNS and SASEGT. CDR3 amino acids: CASRPGWSGDPEAFF. The CDR3 region has the DNA TGTGCCAGCAGACCAGGGTGGTCGGGCGACCCTGAAGCTTTCTTT.

A single count supports this clone. This chain links TRBV18 with TRBJ2-7; perhaps TRBD1 as D (5 bases). Germline CDR1 is KGHSH and CDR2 is LQKENI. This CDR3 spans 15 amino acids. V lost 1 base, J lost 1 base, and 11 bases lay in between. In DNA, the CDR3 is TGTGCCAGCTCACCACTATCAGGGAAGTCCTACGAGCAGTACTTC. Translated: CASSPLSGKSYEQYF.

The chain uses TRBV9 and TRBJ1-1, with D perhaps matching TRBD1 (6 bases). Between the trimmed V and J ends, which lost 3 bases and 4 bases, there was a span of 16 bases. The CDR3 is made up of 15 amino acids. CDR1 SGDLS and CDR2 YYNGEE come from the germline V gene. CDR3 residues: CASSATTGLVTEAFF. The CDR3 region has the DNA TGTGCCAGCAGCGCGACGACAGGTTTGGTCACTGAAGCTTTCTTT.

This chain connects TRBV30 to TRBJ2-7; TRBD1 might be the D (5 bases). CDR3 length: 13 residues. Germline-derived CDR1 and CDR2 are GTSNPN and SVGIG (reference sequence). Trimming cost V 5 bases and J 4 bases, with 15 bases left between them. The CDR3 region has the DNA TGTGCCTGGTCAACGTGGGGCCTATACGAGCAGTACTTC. Amino acids: CAWSTWGLYEQYF.

The rearrangement links TRBV30 to TRBJ2-5; perhaps TRBD1 as D (5 bases). Germline lookup yields CDR1 GTSNPN and CDR2 SVGIG (reference sequence). Trimming removed 1 base from V and 2 bases from J, with 8 bases in between. This CDR3 contains 13 residues. CDR3 residues: CAWSAREQETQYF. As DNA, the CDR3 is TGTGCCTGGAGTGCCAGGGAACAAGAGACCCAGTACTTC.

The chain recombines TRBV27 with TRBJ2-7; tentatively, D is TRBD1 (5 bases). From germline, CDR1 is MNHEY and CDR2 SMNVEV (reference sequence). Trimming shortened V by 6 bases and J by 4 bases, and 10 bases separated the two germline ends. CDR3 size: 12 residues. The CDR3 DNA sequence: TGTGCCAGCAGCGCTTCAGGGTACGAGCAGTACTTC. This encodes CASSASGYEQYF.

The chain has TRBV28 and TRBJ2-2; weak D call: TRBD2 (5 bases). The CDR3 has 15 amino acids. Trimming left V 5 bases short and J 3 bases short, with 13 bases between. Germline V CDR1 and CDR2: MDHEN, SYDVKM. The CDR3 DNA is TGTGCCAGCAGTCAGACGACTATCCACACCGGGGAGCTGTTTTTT. Its protein product is CASSQTTIHTGELFF.

In its sample, this clone was seen once. The chain recombines TRBV19 with TRBJ2-7; 7 bases are a match to TRBD1. V dropped 5 bases and J dropped 0; count of bases not matched to a gene: 7. The CDR3 runs 15 residues. CDR1 is LNHDA, CDR2 SQIVND, per germline (reference sequence). The CDR3, as DNA: TGTGCCAGTAGTTACTACAGGGGTAGCTCCTACGAGCAGTACTTC. It yields the protein CASSYYRGSSYEQYF.

V gene TRBV30 combines with J gene TRBJ1-4, with no clear D. CDR3 length: 13 amino acids. V gave up 5 bases and J gave up 5 bases, with 12 bases separating them. Germline CDR1 is GTSNPN and CDR2 is SVGIG (reference sequence). The DNA for the CDR3 is TGTGCCTGGGGAAAGAACGGGAATGAAAAACTGTTTTTT. It codes for CAWGKNGNEKLFF. The full variable domain, completed using reference TRBV30 and TRBJ1-4, is SQTIHQWPATLVQPVGSPLSLECTVEGTSNPNLYWYRQAAGRGLQLLFYSVGIGQISSEVPQNLSASRPQDRQFILSSKKLLLSDSGFYLCAWGKNGNEKLFFGSGTQLSVL.

The table lists this clone with a count of one. This chain uses TRBV5-1 with TRBJ2-1; TRBD2 aligns across 8 bases. This CDR3 has 16 amino acids. V shed 0 bases, J shed 9 bases, and the junction held 11 bases outside the gene matches. Germline loops: CDR1 SGHRS, CDR2 YFSETQ. The CDR3 sequence: CASSLVAGGLSGEQFF. In DNA, the CDR3 is TGCGCCAGCAGCTTGGTGGCGGGGGGCCTCTCGGGTGAGCAGTTCTTC.

The chain carries TRBV14 and TRBJ1-3; D call uncertain. V lost 0 bases, J lost 0 bases, and 6 bases lay in between. From germline, CDR1 is SGHDN and CDR2 FVKESK. The CDR3 length is 15 residues. The CDR3 is CASSQERVSGNTIYF. CDR3 DNA: TGTGCCAGCAGCCAAGAGAGAGTCTCTGGAAACACCATATATTTT.

This sequence joins TRBV28 and TRBJ1-2; possible D gene TRBD1, 6 bases. The germline gives CDR1 MDHEN, CDR2 SYDVKM. V lost 4 bases to trimming and J lost 2 bases, with 8 bases between them. The length of the CDR3 is 13 residues. CDR3 protein: CASSSQGNYGYTF. The DNA of the CDR3 is TGTGCCAGCAGTTCCCAGGGGAACTATGGCTACACCTTC.

The chain employs TRBV27 and TRBJ2-1; 8 positions match TRBD1. CDR1 is MNHEY and CDR2 is SMNVEV in the germline V gene (reference sequence). CDR3 length equals 15 residues. The J segment lost 5 bases and the V segment lost 3 bases, leaving 6 bases of the junction unmatched. CDR3 residues: CASSFWTGRDNEQFF. CDR3 DNA sequence: TGTGCCAGCAGTTTTTGGACAGGGCGCGACAATGAGCAGTTCTTC.

The J gene is TRBJ1-5, the V gene TRBV10-3; TRBD1 is a possible D gene (6 bases). CDR3 length: 13 amino acids. CDR1 ENHRY and CDR2 SYGVKD come from the germline V gene. Deletions cut 8 bases from V and 6 bases from J, with 14 bases between. Here the CDR3 DNA reads TGTGCCATCCAAGAGGGGGTTAGTCAGCCCCAGCATTTT. Amino acid sequence: CAIQEGVSQPQHF.

V is TRBV15 and J is TRBJ1-1; tentatively, D is TRBD1 (5 bases). Germline assignment: CDR1 LNHNV and CDR2 YYDKDF (reference sequence). The germline V and J ends were trimmed by 2 bases and 6 bases, with 10 bases remaining between them. The CDR3 is 13 amino acids. The CDR3 loop reads CATSRMGEAEAFF. DNA for the CDR3: TGTGCCACCAGCAGAATGGGGGAGGCTGAAGCTTTCTTT.

The chain links TRBV28 to TRBJ2-1, with 9 bases fitting TRBD2. The CDR3 sequence is 16 residues long. CDR1 is MDHEN and CDR2 is SYDVKM in the germline V gene. Unmatched junction bases numbered 15, after V lost 7 bases and J lost 8 bases. CDR3 coding DNA: TGTGCCAGCACGGGTAGCGGGGGATCGGGTTTGTATGAGCAGTTCTTC. Its translation is CASTGSGGSGLYEQFF.

The chain joins TRBV5-6 to TRBJ1-4, with a possible D match to TRBD1 (6 bases). The V end was cut by 0 bases, the J end by 6 bases, with 18 bases between. The CDR3 is made up of 17 amino acids. Germline assignment: CDR1 SGHDT and CDR2 YYEEEE. The DNA of the CDR3 is TGTGCCAGCAGCTTGGCCAGGGGACGGCTCGGTGATGAAAAACTGTTTTTT. It encodes CASSLARGRLGDEKLFF.

For this clone: An end of the junction does not agree with germline; a read error may underlie this. The chain joins TRBV28 to TRBJ2-7, with a weak D call TRBD2 (5 bases). The CDR3 sequence is 14 residues long. Germline V CDR1 and CDR2: MDHEN, SYDVKM. CDR3 residues: CASSLSGEPYAQYF. The CDR3 DNA reads as TGTGCCAGCAGTTTATCCGGGGAGCCCTACGCGCAGTACTTC.

A few counts support this clone. V and J are TRBV6-1 and TRBJ1-5; 8 bases line up with TRBD1. The germline gives CDR1 MNHNS, CDR2 SASEGT. The CDR3 is 15 residues long. The junction had 0 bases not matched to a gene; V was cut back by 0 bases and J by 2 bases. CDR3 nucleotides: TGTGCCAGCAGTGAAGCGACAGGGGGCAATCAGCCCCAGCATTTT. Translating it yields CASSEATGGNQPQHF.

V gene TRBV7-2 combines with J gene TRBJ2-5, with TRBD2 identical over 15 bases. With 4 bases clipped from V and 5 bases from J, the junction kept 5 bases outside the gene matches. The CDR3 sequence is 16 residues long. Per the germline V gene, CDR1 is SGHTA and CDR2 is FQGNSA. CDR3 DNA: TGTGCCAGCAGCTCCGGGACTAGCGGGGGGATCGAGACCCAGTACTTC. Encoded protein: CASSSGTSGGIETQYF.